What follows are 3 T cell receptor beta chains derived from one specimen sequenced in a study of blood T cells in healthy people across ages. It was with a sample-barcoded 5' primer and a J-beta primer mix that a second PCR of roughly 7 to 12 cycles was run. TCRdb independently ran MiXCR on the 5' RACE reads; one entry per CDR3 protein. The sample lists 550,000 to 600,000 distinct CDR3 sequences, around 48% seen once, with approximately 23% in the top ten. Sequencing was carried out using blood. The receptors originated from a man at least 80 years old in good health.

This clonotype showed up many times. The chain has TRBV7-9 and TRBJ2-3; D is unclear. Trimming removed 5 bases from V and 4 bases from J, with 13 bases in between. CDR1 SEHNR and CDR2 FQNEAQ come from the germline V gene (reference sequence). This CDR3 is built from 14 residues. DNA of the CDR3: TGTGCCAGCAGCCCCCTTGGTGCGTCAGATACGCAGTATTTT. As protein: CASSPLGASDTQYF.

Only a few counts were recorded for this clonotype. This chain connects TRBV7-2 to TRBJ1-6; D is undetermined. The CDR3 is made up of 15 amino acids. From germline, CDR1 is SGHTA and CDR2 FQGNSA. V was pared by 5 bases and J by 5 bases, with 13 bases between. CDR3 nucleotide sequence: TGTGCCAGCAGCGTCGGTGCAGGCCATAATTCACCCCTCCACTTT. Protein: CASSVGAGHNSPLHF.

The chain is built from TRBV29-1 and TRBJ1-2; 9 positions match TRBD1. The V gene's germline CDR1 is SQVTM and CDR2 ANQGSEA. V lost 5 bases and J lost 4; bases outside the gene matches: 11. The CDR3 has 15 amino acids. The CDR3 nucleotides read TGCAGCGTTCAATGCCCGGGACAGGGTGTCTATGGCTACACCTTC. It yields the protein CSVQCPGQGVYGYTF.